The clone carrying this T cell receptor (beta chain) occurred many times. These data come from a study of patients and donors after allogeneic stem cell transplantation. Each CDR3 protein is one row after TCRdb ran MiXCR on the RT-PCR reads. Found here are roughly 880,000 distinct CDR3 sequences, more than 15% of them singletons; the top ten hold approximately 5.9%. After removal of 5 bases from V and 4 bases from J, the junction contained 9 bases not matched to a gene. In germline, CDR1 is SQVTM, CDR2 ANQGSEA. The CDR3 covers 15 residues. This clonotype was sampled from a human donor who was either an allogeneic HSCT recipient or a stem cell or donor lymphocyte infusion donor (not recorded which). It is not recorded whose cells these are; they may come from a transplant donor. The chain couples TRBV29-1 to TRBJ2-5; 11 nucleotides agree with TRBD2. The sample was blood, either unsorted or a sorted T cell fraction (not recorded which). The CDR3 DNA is TGCAGCGTTAGACTAGCGGGAAGGTGGGCAGAGACCCAGTACTTC. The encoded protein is CSVRLAGRWAETQYF.